This paragraph reports one T cell receptor beta chain. This entry belongs to a study of blood T cells in healthy people across ages. A second PCR, run for about 7 to 12 cycles, used a sample-barcoded 5' primer plus a J-beta primer mix. TCRdb reprocessed the 5' RACE reads with MiXCR, giving one entry per CDR3 protein. The sample lists roughly 860,000 distinct CDR3 sequences, about 62% occurring once. Looked up from germline, CDR1 is LNHDA and CDR2 is SQIVND (reference sequence). CDR3 length: 14 residues. Trimming pared 1 base from V and 6 bases from J, leaving 10 bases between. The chain combines TRBV19 with TRBJ1-5; no reliable D call. Sample: blood. The clonotype comes from a man younger than 45 in good health. CDR3 sequence: CASSIGGGGQPQHF. The CDR3 DNA follows: TGTGCCAGTAGTATAGGGGGAGGCGGTCAGCCCCAGCATTTT.